The clone carrying this T cell receptor beta chain was picked up one time. This sample is part of a study of cytomegalovirus exposure and HLA in healthy donors. The PCR had 60 Vbeta and 13 Jbeta primers. TCRdb's table, derived via immunoSEQ multiplex PCR, lists solely in-frame clones and lacks some. Here the sample spans approximately 180,000 clones, roughly four fifths being singletons. CDR1 and CDR2 from the germline V gene are MRHNA and SNTAGT. There are 13 residues in the CDR3. V lost 8 bases, J lost 7 bases, and 14 bases lay in between. The chain has TRBV6-4 and TRBJ1-4, with D hard to call. The specimen sequenced was PBMCs. This TCR was recovered from a male donor in good health and CMV-seronegative. CDR3 amino acids: CASEEDGSEKLFF. Written as DNA, the CDR3 is TGTGCCAGCGAGGAGGACGGGAGTGAAAAACTGTTTTTT.